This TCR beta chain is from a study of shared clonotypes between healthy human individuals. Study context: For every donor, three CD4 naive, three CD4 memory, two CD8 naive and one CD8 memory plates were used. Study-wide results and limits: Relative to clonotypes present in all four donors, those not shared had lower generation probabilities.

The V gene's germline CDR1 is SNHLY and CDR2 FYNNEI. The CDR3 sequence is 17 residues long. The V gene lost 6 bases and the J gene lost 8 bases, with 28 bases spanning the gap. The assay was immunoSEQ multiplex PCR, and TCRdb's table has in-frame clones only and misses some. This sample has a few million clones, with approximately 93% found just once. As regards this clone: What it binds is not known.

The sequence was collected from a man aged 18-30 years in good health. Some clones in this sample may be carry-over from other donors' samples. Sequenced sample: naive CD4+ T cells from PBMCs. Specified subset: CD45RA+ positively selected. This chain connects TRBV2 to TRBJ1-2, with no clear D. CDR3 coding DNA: TGTGCCAGCAGCGGTACTGATCGACGGAGCCCGAAGGGCGGCTACACCTTC. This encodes CASSGTDRRSPKGGYTF.